This T cell receptor (beta chain) was captured by sequencing in a study of shared clonotypes between healthy human individuals (dated by TCRdb to the early 2020s). Broadly, across the study: The cohort included a few men and two women between 18 and 49 years of age. For each donor, CD4 naive and CD4 memory were each run on three plates, CD8 naive on two plates, and CD8 memory on one plate. The study deeply sequenced blood TCR repertoires of several healthy adults to estimate repertoire size and the extent of clonotype sharing between individuals. To increase sequencing depth and limit assay-specific biases, TCR repertoire library preparation and sequencing were carried out by different laboratories using diverse techniques. Between about 0.8 and 9 billion PBMCs per donor were obtained by leukapheresis. What the study reported, not specific to this receptor: Pairwise subsampling indicated that sequencing depth was expected to affect the degree of clonotype sharing among donors. Larger estimated clonotype richness was generally found for naive subsets than for memory subsets. When several donors were compared, the shared fraction of clonotypes was around 5% for naive CD4, around 3.6% for naive CD8, 2.3% for memory CD4, and 0.4% for memory CD8. Incomplete sequencing was indicated by rarefaction of sorted-subset datasets, despite the large sequencing depth. Compared with non-shared clonotypes, the clonotypes found in all four sorted-subset donors had higher generation probabilities. Only blood was sampled, and tissue TCR repertoires likely differ from those in blood. The small number of donors limited the genetic and exposure-history diversity represented.

Using the deep immunoSEQ assay, TCR CDR3 regions were amplified from genomic DNA by multiplex PCR. Genomic DNA extracted from each cell subset was distributed evenly over all wells of several immunoSEQ 96-well plates, and each plate served as one replicate. For sorted subsets, each replicate PCR was loaded with roughly 0.2 ug genomic DNA, equivalent to some 27,000 T cell genomes. Purified libraries were measured with a Qubit 3.0 fluorometer, size-checked on a Bioanalyzer 2100, and measured again with the KAPA Library Quantification kit. Every immunoSEQ 96-well plate was sequenced on a dedicated single-read 150-cycle Illumina NextSeq 550 flow cell. From the authors' description of their analysis: Because only junctional sequences without quality scores were contained in the immunoSEQ output, filtering matching that applied to full-length reads could not be performed. Sequences were annotated with PyIR, a Python wrapper for IgBLAST v1.9, and V/J genes and CDR3 were assigned using IMGT germline references. Reads with weak V/J assignments (E-value above 1e-6), missing CDR3, stop codons, out-of-frame junctions, or ambiguous translated residues were removed. V3J clonotypes were defined by identical inferred V gene, J gene, and CDR3 amino acid sequence. The percentage overlap between two repertoires was calculated by dividing the number of shared unique clonotypes by the size of the smaller repertoire. RTK rarefaction, the Chao1 estimator, and Recon v2.1 estimates of unobserved clonotypes were used to assess repertoire richness. Generation probabilities for all TCRbeta clonotypes obtained by the gDNA method from a few donors were computed using OLGA. TCRdb's version of the immuneACCESS table is confined to in-frame rearrangements and falls short of the full clone set. An unresolved V gene accounts for under half of the shortfall where checked; the remainder is of unknown origin. The D gene and trimming were derived from the DNA, and the V and J assignments and clone size from that table. The sample table holds some 2.4 million clones, of which approximately 94% were seen once. 0.36% of the sample lies in the top ten.

The donors were healthy, HIV-negative adults with no recently reported acute infections or vaccinations. All donors were Caucasian adults living in Nashville, Tennessee, USA. Magnetic negative selection was used to enrich CD4+ T cells, after which naive cells were positively selected on CD45RA and the negative fraction became the memory subset. After blood collection by leukapheresis, PBMCs were isolated using Ficoll-Histopaque density gradient centrifugation and then cryopreserved in the vapor phase of liquid nitrogen. Analytical flow cytometry was used to check the purity and quantity of each magnetically sorted T cell population. Genomic DNA was isolated from each sorted fraction and quantified by UV absorbance on a Nanodrop 2000c. Of note for this clone: Its antigen remains unidentified. Nothing much larger sits one base from this clone, and base qualities are not available.

Sample: naive CD4+ T cells from PBMCs. This specimen's cell subset or site label, per the study, means: CD45RA+ positively selected. The TCR was taken from a man younger than 35 in good health. Some clones in this sample may be carry-over from other donors' samples.

This receptor carries the CDR3 CASSARQGADTQYF. The DNA is TGTGCCAGCAGCGCCCGACAGGGGGCAGATACGCAGTATTTT. The sequence is built from TRBV9 and TRBJ2-3; 9 bases in the junction line up with TRBD1. CDR1 and CDR2, per the germline V gene, are SGDLS and YYNGEE. From V the trimming removes 3 bases and from J it removes 4 bases, while the gene matches leave 3 bases of the junction unaccounted for. The CDR3 goes from the cysteine to the phenylalanine over 14 residues. Just the 42-base CDR3 DNA is kept, in frame starting at base 1.